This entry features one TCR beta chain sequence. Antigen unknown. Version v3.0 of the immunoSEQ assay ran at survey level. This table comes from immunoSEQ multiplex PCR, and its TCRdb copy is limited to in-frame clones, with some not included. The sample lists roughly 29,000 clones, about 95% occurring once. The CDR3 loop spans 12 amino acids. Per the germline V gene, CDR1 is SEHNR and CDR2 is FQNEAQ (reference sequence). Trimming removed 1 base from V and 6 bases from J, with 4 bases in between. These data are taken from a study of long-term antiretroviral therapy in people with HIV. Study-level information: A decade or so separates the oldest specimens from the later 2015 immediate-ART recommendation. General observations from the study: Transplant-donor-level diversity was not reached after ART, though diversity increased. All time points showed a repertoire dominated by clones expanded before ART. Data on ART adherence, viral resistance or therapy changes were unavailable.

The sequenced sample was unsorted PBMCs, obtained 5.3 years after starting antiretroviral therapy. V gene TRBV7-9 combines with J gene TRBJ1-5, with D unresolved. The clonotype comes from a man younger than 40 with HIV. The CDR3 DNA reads TGTGCCAGCAGCTTAGTCCGTCAGCCCCAGCATTTT. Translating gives CASSLVRQPQHF.